This T cell receptor beta chain was captured in a study of blood T cell repertoires in COVID-19. On the study more broadly: The origin of the acute and convalescent COVID-19 samples was the United States, Italy and Spain. PBMCs, B-cell-depleted T cells, or T cells provided the cDNA or gDNA that made up the material.

CDR1 and CDR2 (germline): SGHTA, FQGTGA. The V end was cut by 4 bases, the J end by 4 bases, with 10 bases between. This CDR3 is built from 13 residues. Repertoires were generated with immunoSEQ multiplex PCR, while TCRdb's copy carries only in-frame clones and drops some. The table has 200,000 to 250,000 clones, over 75% seen once. Remarks on this clone: The sample has other DNA sequences that encode this CDR3 too.

The TCR was taken from a woman in her fifties or sixties who had recovered from COVID-19. Sample: PBMCs or T cells enriched from blood (not recorded which). This chain links TRBV7-3 with TRBJ1-1, with D unresolved. Here the CDR3 reads CASSSDRGTEAFF. In DNA form, the CDR3 reads TGTGCCAGCAGCTCGGATCGGGGCACTGAAGCTTTCTTT.